A selection of T cell receptor beta chains follows, all from one sample in a study of PD-1 and CTLA-4 blockade in melanoma. Assay used: immunoSEQ multiplex PCR; TCRdb lists only in-frame clones, some missing. Seen here are nearly 30,000 clones, around 90% observed once, and the top ten hold over 7%. Sequenced here: CD8+ T cells from peripheral blood, sampled before anti-PD-1 treatment. The receptors were sampled from a human donor with melanoma. The CDR3 runs from the conserved cysteine through the conserved F or W. A D gene is named only where the DNA matches it firmly. Only part of the rows carry a size: once, few, many, or a class if the clone is expanded.

TRBJ1-6	NA	TRBV6-5	few	CASSYSNSPLHF	TGTGCCAGCAGTTACTCGAATTCACCCCTCCACTTT
TRBJ2-1	NA	TRBV7-9	NA	CASRPIASEQFF	TGTGCCAGCAGGCCCATAGCGTCTGAGCAGTTCTTC
TRBJ2-5	NA	TRBV7-6	NA	CASSLGEGGQETQYF	TGTGCCAGCAGCTTAGGCGAGGGGGGACAAGAGACCCAGTACTTC
TRBJ2-1	NA	TRBV15	NA	CATGGGTNEQFF	TGTGCCACCGGAGGGGGGACAAATGAGCAGTTCTTC
TRBJ1-1	NA	TRBV12-3/TRBV12-4	NA	CASTQTLNTEAFF	TGTGCCAGCACCCAGACACTGAACACTGAAGCTTTCTTT
TRBJ1-5	NA	TRBV15	NA	CATSSGWGNNQPQHF	TGTGCCACCAGCAGTGGATGGGGGAACAATCAGCCCCAGCATTTT
TRBJ1-1	NA	TRBV5-1	NA	CASSFWGGTEAFF	TGCGCCAGCAGCTTTTGGGGCGGCACTGAAGCTTTCTTT
TRBJ1-5	NA	TRBV19	NA	CASSIDRTGNQPQHF	TGTGCCAGTAGTATAGATCGGACCGGCAATCAGCCCCAGCATTTT
TRBJ2-7	TRBD2	TRBV27	NA	CASGDASHEQYF	TGTGCGAGCGGGGACGCCAGCCACGAGCAGTACTTC
TRBJ2-5	NA	TRBV27	once	CASSLGGIEETQYF	TGTGCCAGCAGTTTAGGGGGTATTGAGGAGACCCAGTACTTC
TRBJ1-1	NA	TRBV6-5	NA	CASSYQWNTEAFF	TGTGCCAGCAGTTATCAGTGGAACACTGAAGCTTTCTTT